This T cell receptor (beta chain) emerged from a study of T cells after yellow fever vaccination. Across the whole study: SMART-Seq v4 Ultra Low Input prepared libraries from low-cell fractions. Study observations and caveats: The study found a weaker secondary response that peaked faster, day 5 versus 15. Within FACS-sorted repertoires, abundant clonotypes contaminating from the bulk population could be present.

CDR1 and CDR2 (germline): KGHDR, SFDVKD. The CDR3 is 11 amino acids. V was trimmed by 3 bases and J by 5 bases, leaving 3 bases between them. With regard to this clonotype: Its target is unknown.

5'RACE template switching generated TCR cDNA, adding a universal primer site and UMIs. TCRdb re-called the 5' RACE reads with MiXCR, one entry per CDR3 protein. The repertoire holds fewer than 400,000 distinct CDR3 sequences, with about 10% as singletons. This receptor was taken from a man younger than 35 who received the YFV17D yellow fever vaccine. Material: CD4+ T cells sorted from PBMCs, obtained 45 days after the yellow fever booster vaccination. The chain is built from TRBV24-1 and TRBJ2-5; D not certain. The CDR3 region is CATSDTETQYF. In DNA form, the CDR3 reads TGTGCCACCAGTGATACGGAGACCCAGTACTTC.